Shown below are 30 T cell receptor beta chains from a single sample sequenced in a study of PD-1 blockade in classical Hodgkin lymphoma. Every patient experienced relapse after autologous stem cell transplantation, and brentuximab vedotin exposure varied. With magnetic negative selection, CD4+ T cells were purified from PBMCs that had been thawed. Sequencing used immunoSEQ multiplex PCR; TCRdb keeps in-frame clones, though not all of them. This table holds 30,000 to 35,000 clones, 75% to 95% found once. The material sequenced was CD4+ T cells from blood, taken at baseline. Every receptor here comes from a human donor with classical Hodgkin lymphoma.

The chain joins TRBV5-1 to TRBJ1-2; tentative D call: TRBD1 (5 bases). The germline CDR1 and CDR2 sequences are SGHRS and YFSETQ. V lost 4 bases, J lost 9 bases, and 22 bases lay in between. The CDR3 is 15 residues long. CDR3 in DNA: TGCGCCAGCAGCGTAACCGGGACCGTCGATGAGAGCTACACCTTC. This encodes CASSVTGTVDESYTF.

The gene calls are TRBV27 and TRBJ1-1; D perhaps matches TRBD1 (5 bases). CDR1 and CDR2 from the germline V gene are MNHEY and SMNVEV (reference sequence). V dropped 0 bases and J dropped 7 bases, with 9 bases sitting between them. The CDR3 is 13 amino acids. The CDR3 sequence: CASSLSQGFEAFF. CDR3 sequence (DNA): TGTGCCAGCAGTTTATCCCAGGGCTTTGAAGCTTTCTTT.

The CDR3 protein is CASSQEGGSNNEQFF. As DNA, the CDR3 is TGTGCCAGCAGCCAAGAGGGGGGATCAAACAATGAGCAGTTCTTC. This chain uses TRBV4-2 with TRBJ2-1; tentatively, D is TRBD2 (6 bases). Trimming stripped 0 bases from V and 5 bases from J, with 11 bases between. CDR3 length equals 15 residues. Per the germline V gene, CDR1 is LGHNA and CDR2 is YNFKEQ.

The chain combines TRBV20-1 with TRBJ2-5; D is unclear. This CDR3 has 10 amino acids. The germline V gene encodes CDR1 DFQATT and CDR2 SNEGSKA (reference sequence). V lost 4 bases, J lost 5 bases, and 5 bases lay in between. CDR3 sequence: CSATGETQYF. The CDR3 DNA is TGCAGTGCTACCGGGGAGACCCAGTACTTC.

The rearrangement uses TRBV30 and TRBJ2-2; 9 bases fit TRBD2. This CDR3 region has 14 residues. In germline, CDR1 is GTSNPN, CDR2 SVGIG (reference sequence). V was pared by 5 bases and J by 6 bases, with 7 bases of the junction left unmatched. CDR3 sequence: CAWDSGSSAGELFF. CDR3 nucleotide sequence: TGTGCCTGGGATAGCGGGAGTAGCGCCGGGGAGCTGTTTTTT.

The V and J genes are TRBV7-2 and TRBJ2-1; TRBD2 matches at 10 bases. Germline CDR1 reads SGHTA; CDR2 reads FQGNSA. J gave up 9 bases and V 5 bases, and 7 bases lay outside the gene matches. This CDR3 is built from 14 residues. The DNA of the CDR3 is TGTGCCAGCAGCCCAGCGGGAGGGCCGGGTGAGCAGTTCTTC. Protein: CASSPAGGPGEQFF.

The V gene is TRBV10-3, the J gene TRBJ2-3; no clear D. The V gene lost 7 bases and the J gene lost 3 bases, with 8 bases spanning the gap. Germline V gives CDR1 ENHRY, CDR2 SYGVKD. The CDR3 is 12 amino acids. CDR3 sequence (DNA): TGTGCCATCACAGGTCAGACAGATACGCAGTATTTT. It yields the protein CAITGQTDTQYF.

The chain combines TRBV5-8 with TRBJ1-1; D is possibly TRBD1 (5 bases). The germline V gene has CDR1 SGHTS and CDR2 YDEGEE. Trimming stripped 0 bases from V and 1 base from J, with 19 bases between. This CDR3 comprises 18 residues. CDR3 sequence reads: CASSLAYQPGRRNTEAFF. The CDR3 DNA reads as TGTGCCAGCAGCTTGGCTTATCAACCGGGACGTCGGAACACTGAAGCTTTCTTT.

The chain links TRBV18 to TRBJ1-4, with 7 bases aligning to TRBD1. Per germline, CDR1 KGHSH and CDR2 LQKENI. The length of the CDR3 is 17 residues. Trimming took 3 bases from V and 7 from J; bases not matched to a gene: 14. The CDR3 coding sequence is TGTGCCAGCTCACCCCTAAGAGGGGGCGCAGCAAGTGAAAAACTGTTTTTT. As protein: CASSPLRGGAASEKLFF.

The rearrangement uses TRBV19 and TRBJ2-7, with D perhaps assigned TRBD1 or TRBD2 (6 bases each). CDR1 is LNHDA and CDR2 is SQIVND in the germline V gene (reference sequence). The CDR3 is 16 residues long. Trimming stripped 2 bases from V and 3 bases from J, with 17 bases between. CDR3 sequence: CASSIRGRRSYYEQYF. The CDR3 nucleotides read TGTGCCAGTAGTATACGGGGGCGCAGGTCATACTACGAGCAGTACTTC.

The chain uses TRBV6-5 and TRBJ2-7, with D maybe TRBD1 (6 bases). Trimming left V 5 bases short and J 4 bases short, with 18 bases between. Germline V gene lookup returns CDR1 MNHEY and CDR2 SVGAGI. CDR3 size: 15 residues. DNA for the CDR3: TGTGCCAGCAGTAAGCACGGACAGCCTTTGTACGAGCAGTACTTC. Amino acids: CASSKHGQPLYEQYF.

J is TRBJ2-5 and V is TRBV19; the match to TRBD2 covers 7 bases. The CDR3 is made up of 15 amino acids. Germline CDR1 reads LNHDA; CDR2 reads SQIVND (reference sequence). With V trimmed by 3 bases and J by 0 bases, 4 bases remained unmatched. DNA of the CDR3: TGTGCCAGTAGTATTCGAGCGGGAAACCAAGAGACCCAGTACTTC. Translated, it gives CASSIRAGNQETQYF.

The chain couples TRBV5-8 to TRBJ1-2; no definite D call. This CDR3 has 14 amino acids. Germline V gene data show CDR1 as SGHTS and CDR2 as YDEGEE. V was shortened by 0 bases and J by 9 bases, with 15 bases between the two germline ends. The CDR3 nucleotides read TGTGCCAGCAGCTTGGGTAGGCGGGCAATGAGCTACACCTTC. Translation: CASSLGRRAMSYTF.

The genes are TRBV19 and TRBJ2-1, with a possible D match to TRBD2 (5 bases). Trimming left V 0 bases short and J 4 bases short, with 13 bases between. The CDR3 spans 16 residues. Germline lookup yields CDR1 LNHDA and CDR2 SQIVND (reference sequence). CDR3 amino acids: CASSIDRWELYNEQFF. CDR3 nucleotide sequence: TGTGCCAGTAGTATAGATCGGTGGGAGTTGTACAATGAGCAGTTCTTC. The complete variable domain, with remaining parts taken from reference TRBV19 and TRBJ2-1, reads DGGITQSPKYLFRKEGQNVTLSCEQNLNHDAMYWYRQDPGQGLRLIYYSQIVNDFQKGDIAEGYSVSREKKESFPLTVTSAQKNPTAFYLCASSIDRWELYNEQFFGPGTRLTVL.

CDR3 sequence (DNA): TGCAGCGTTGAACGAATCGCGGGAGCTGGCGAGCAGTACTTC. This gives the protein CSVERIAGAGEQYF. The V and J genes are TRBV29-1 and TRBJ2-7, with 7 bases fitting TRBD2. This CDR3 region has 14 residues. Trimming at V came to 2 bases and at J to 6 bases, leaving 10 bases not matched to a gene. Looked up from germline, CDR1 is SQVTM and CDR2 is ANQGSEA.

The sample holds one count of this clone. The chain is built from TRBV6-5 and TRBJ1-5, with D possibly matching TRBD1 (5 bases). CDR1 MNHEY and CDR2 SVGAGI come from the germline V gene. The CDR3 extends over 14 amino acids. V was trimmed by 6 bases and J by 2 bases, leaving 11 bases between them. The CDR3 sequence is CASREGTRNQPQHF. The DNA for the CDR3 is TGTGCCAGCAGGGAGGGGACTCGCAATCAGCCCCAGCATTTT.

This rearrangement joins TRBV29-1 to TRBJ2-1, with 9 positions matching TRBD1. After removal of 7 bases from V and 4 bases from J, the junction contained 5 bases not matched to a gene. Germline V gene lookup returns CDR1 SQVTM and CDR2 ANQGSEA. This CDR3 has 13 amino acids. The CDR3 region is CSAIGTGYNEQFF. The CDR3 DNA follows: TGCAGCGCCATCGGGACAGGGTACAATGAGCAGTTCTTC.

On this clone: One end of the junction varies from germline; a read error may be responsible. The chain employs TRBV11-3 and TRBJ2-1; unclear D gene. This CDR3 comprises 15 residues. Germline CDR1 is SGHNT and CDR2 is YENEEA. CDR3 coding DNA: TGTGCCAGCAGCTTAGAGCCGGCCTCCTACAGTGAGCAGTTCTTC. It encodes CASSLEPASYSEQFF.

The rearrangement links TRBV2 to TRBJ1-2, with 9 bases that match TRBD1. V dropped 6 bases and J dropped 2; count of bases not matched to a gene: 13. Germline V CDR1 and CDR2: SNHLY, FYNNEI. This CDR3 has 17 residues. This CDR3 is CASRLTGTGILNYGYTF. For the CDR3, the DNA is TGTGCCAGCAGACTTACCGGGACAGGGATCCTCAACTATGGCTACACCTTC.

This sequence joins TRBV7-8 and TRBJ2-3, with D possibly matching TRBD2 (5 bases). The V end lost 5 bases, the J end lost 2 bases, and 26 bases lay between the germline ends. Germline lookup yields CDR1 SGHVS and CDR2 FQNEAQ. The CDR3 has 19 residues. CDR3 residues: CASSTSGVVVRRNTDTQYF. CDR3 DNA sequence: TGTGCCAGCAGCACCAGCGGAGTCGTAGTGAGGAGGAACACAGATACGCAGTATTTT.

The genes are TRBV10-1 and TRBJ2-5; TRBD1 agrees at 8 bases. Germline CDR1 reads WNHNN; CDR2 reads SYGVQD (reference sequence). Trimming at V came to 6 bases and at J to 1 base, leaving 10 bases not matched to a gene. CDR3 length: 16 amino acids. This CDR3 is CASSEGQAKGQETQYF. DNA for the CDR3: TGCGCCAGCAGCGAGGGACAGGCCAAAGGCCAAGAGACCCAGTACTTC.

This chain uses TRBV10-3 with TRBJ1-5; D perhaps matches TRBD1 (5 bases). The germline gives CDR1 ENHRY, CDR2 SYGVKD. V was cut by 5 bases and J by 6 bases, with 17 bases left in between. The CDR3 is made up of 15 amino acids. This CDR3 reads CAISRFAAGGQPQHF. CDR3 sequence (DNA): TGTGCCATCAGTCGGTTCGCGGCCGGGGGTCAGCCCCAGCATTTT.

The chain carries TRBV7-3 and TRBJ2-7; 7 bases are shared with TRBD2. V was clipped by 0 bases and J by 1 base; unmatched bases: 0. Germline V CDR1 and CDR2: SGHTA, FQGTGA. CDR3 length: 14 amino acids. The CDR3 loop is CASSLTSGSYEQYF. The CDR3 nucleotides read TGTGCCAGCAGCTTAACTAGCGGGTCCTACGAGCAGTACTTC.

This clone came up once. This sequence joins TRBV2 and TRBJ2-2; 14 bases map to TRBD2. The germline CDR1 and CDR2 sequences are SNHLY and FYNNEI. V shed 6 bases, J shed 13 bases, and the junction held 7 bases outside the gene matches. CDR3 length equals 14 residues. CDR3 region: CASSQGLAGVGLFF. Here the CDR3 DNA reads TGTGCCAGCAGCCAGGGACTAGCGGGGGTGGGGCTGTTTTTT.

This clone was seen just once. In DNA, the CDR3 is TGTGCCAGCAGCTTGACTGGGGTAGACACTGAAGCTTTCTTT. Protein product: CASSLTGVDTEAFF. The chain carries TRBV11-2 and TRBJ1-1; D is ambiguous. The V and J ends lost 3 bases and 3 bases respectively, with 11 bases between them. CDR3 length equals 14 residues. Germline V gives CDR1 SGHAT, CDR2 FQNNGV.

The rearrangement links TRBV19 to TRBJ2-7, with 8 bases identical to TRBD1. This CDR3 has 15 amino acids. V lost 5 bases and J lost 3; bases outside the gene matches: 9. Germline CDR1 reads LNHDA; CDR2 reads SQIVND (reference sequence). The CDR3 region has the DNA TGTGCCAGTAGTCGACCGGGACAGGATAACTACGAGCAGTACTTC. Translating it yields CASSRPGQDNYEQYF.

This clone has only one observation. The chain joins TRBV5-1 to TRBJ1-5; D is perhaps TRBD1 (5 bases). The ends were cut back, 5 bases at V and 5 bases at J, with 17 bases in the middle. CDR1 is SGHRS and CDR2 is YFSETQ in the germline V gene. This CDR3 is built from 15 residues. The CDR3 DNA is TGCGCCAGCAGTCACGTCGCAGGGCCCGATCAGCCCCAGCATTTT. This encodes CASSHVAGPDQPQHF.

V gene TRBV5-1 combines with J gene TRBJ1-2; the match to TRBD1 covers 12 bases. This CDR3 contains 17 residues. V lost 2 bases and J lost 8; bases outside the gene matches: 13. CDR1 is SGHRS, CDR2 YFSETQ, per germline. Here the CDR3 reads CASSFSPTGTGGRGYTF. CDR3 sequence (DNA): TGCGCCAGCAGCTTTTCCCCCACCGGGACAGGGGGCAGAGGCTACACCTTC.

The rearrangement uses TRBV20-1 and TRBJ2-1; no definite D call. V lost 6 bases and J lost 2, with 2 bases in between. In germline, CDR1 is DFQATT, CDR2 SNEGSKA (reference sequence). This CDR3 region has 10 residues. The CDR3 DNA reads as TGCAGTGCCACCTACAATGAGCAGTTCTTC. It is translated as CSATYNEQFF.

The rearrangement uses TRBV5-6 and TRBJ1-4, with 10 bases fitting TRBD1. Germline-derived CDR1 and CDR2 are SGHDT and YYEEEE. The V and J ends lost 4 bases and 8 bases, in that order; junction bases with no gene match: 8. The CDR3 is 15 amino acids. The CDR3 DNA reads as TGTGCCAGCAGCACCTTGGGACAGGGGCAAGAAAAACTGTTTTTT. Translating it yields CASSTLGQGQEKLFF. The entire variable domain, with the rest obtained from reference TRBV5-6 and TRBJ1-4, is as follows: DAGVTQSPTHLIKTRGQQVTLRCSPKSGHDTVSWYQQALGQGPQFIFQYYEEEERQRGNFPDRFSGHQFPNYSSELNVNALLLGDSALYLCASSTLGQGQEKLFFGSGTQLSVL.